The following is a T cell receptor (beta chain) sequence with its context. The sample comes from a study of blood T cell repertoires in COVID-19. Using immunoSEQ multiplex PCR, the repertoire was profiled, and TCRdb retains in-frame clones only, with some absent. The sample comprises some 340,000 clones, roughly four fifths of which are singletons, and 5.1% rests with the top ten. Participants were aged roughly 18 to 90 years, lived in under 25 US areas, and enrolled virtually. CDR1 SGHNT and CDR2 YENEEA come from the germline V gene. Trimming cost V 6 bases and J 1 base; bases outside gene matches: 16. The CDR3 has 19 residues.

V is TRBV11-3 and J is TRBJ1-5; the match to TRBD1 covers 9 bases. The sample taken for sequencing was PBMCs or T cells enriched from blood (not recorded which). The receptor comes from a woman in her 50s who had recovered from COVID-19. The CDR3 bases are TGTGCCAGCAGTCCGAAGGTGGACAGGGGCCTTTTGAGCAATCAGCCCCAGCATTTT. This gives the protein CASSPKVDRGLLSNQPQHF. Variable domain in full (rest from reference TRBV11-3 and TRBJ1-5): EAGVVQSPRYKIIEKKQPVAFWCNPISGHNTLYWYLQNLGQGPELLIRYENEEAVDDSQLPKDRFSAERLKGVDSTLKIQPAELGDSAVYLCASSPKVDRGLLSNQPQHFGDGTRLSIL.